This T cell receptor (beta chain) was identified in a study of CD8 T cells in Susac syndrome. For the study at large: The Susac syndrome patients that were sequenced included over five with active disease and under 10 in remission.

Germline values: CDR1 SQVTM, CDR2 ANQGSEA. The CDR3 runs 12 residues. V lost 5 bases, J lost 4 bases, and 11 bases lay in between. Comment on this clonotype: The target antigen is unknown.

Study findings and constraints: The CD4+ T cell repertoire of patients with Susac syndrome showed no detectable clonal expansion.

Reverse transcription of roughly 0.45 to 1 ug RNA used random hexamers. An immunoSEQ multiplex PCR generated amplified TCR beta CDR3 products spanning 54 Vbeta and 13 Jbeta. One entry per CDR3 protein results from TCRdb running MiXCR on the immunoSEQ multiplex PCR reads. The repertoire holds approximately 260,000 distinct CDR3 sequences, approximately 95% seen once, with approximately 0.1% in the top ten. V and J are TRBV29-1 and TRBJ1-2; tentative D call: TRBD1 (5 bases). The sequenced sample was CD4+ T cells from PBMCs. This TCR derives from a human donor with Susac syndrome. The CDR3 is CSVPRQFYGYTF. The CDR3, as DNA: TGCAGCGTTCCACGACAGTTCTATGGCTACACCTTC.